What follows is one T cell receptor (beta chain) and its context. This table comes from immunoSEQ multiplex PCR, and its TCRdb copy is limited to in-frame clones, with some not included. The sample includes some 500,000 clones, roughly 89% of them seen just once. The germline CDR1 and CDR2 sequences are LGHDT and YNNKEL (reference sequence). The V segment lost 4 bases and the J segment 15 bases; nucleotides outside the gene matches: 10. This CDR3 contains 14 residues. Indicated treatment: around 19 received Ad26.COV2.S at low or high dose, single or two shots; a few received placebo; per-sample allocation not given. Specimens were obtained on day 63 following the first vaccine or placebo injection. At a Boston site, the person donating was an adult of 18-55 years. This sample was included in a study of Ad26.COV2.S vaccination and SARS-CoV-2 variants. Study at large: Ad26.COV2.S, an intramuscular injection, was given once or twice 56 days apart.

This material consisted of peripheral blood, taken in a trial of Ad26.COV2.S vaccine versus placebo. This clonotype was sampled from a person aged 18-65 years who received the Ad26.COV2.S COVID-19 vaccine or a placebo. This chain uses TRBV3-1 (or the pseudogene TRBV3-2) with TRBJ2-1; 12 nucleotides align to TRBD2. The CDR3 bases are TGTGCCAGCAGCCCTCGACTAGCGGGAGAGCTGTCGTTCTTC. Translation gives CASSPRLAGELSFF.